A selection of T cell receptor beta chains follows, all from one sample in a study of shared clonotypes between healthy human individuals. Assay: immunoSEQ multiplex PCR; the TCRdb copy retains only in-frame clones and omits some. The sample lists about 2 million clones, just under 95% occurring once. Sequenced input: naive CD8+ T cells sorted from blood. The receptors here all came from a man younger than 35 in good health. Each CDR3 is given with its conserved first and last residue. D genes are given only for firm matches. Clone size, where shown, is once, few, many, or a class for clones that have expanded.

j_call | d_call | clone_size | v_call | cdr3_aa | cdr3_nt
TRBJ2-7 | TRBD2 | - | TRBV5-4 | CASSLASGRAHSYEQYF | TGTGCCAGCAGCTTGGCTAGCGGGAGGGCACACTCCTACGAGCAGTACTTC
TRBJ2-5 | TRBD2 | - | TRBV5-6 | CASSLGLAGVSETQYF | TGTGCCAGCAGCCTGGGACTAGCGGGAGTATCAGAGACCCAGTACTTC
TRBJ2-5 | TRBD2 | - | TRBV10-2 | CASPTRGEETQYF | TGCGCCAGTCCTACTCGGGGGGAAGAGACCCAGTACTTC
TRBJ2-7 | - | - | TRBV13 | CASSFFGRGDYEQYF | TGTGCCAGCAGCTTTTTCGGTAGGGGGGACTACGAGCAGTACTTC
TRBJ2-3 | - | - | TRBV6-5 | CASSYFAEKRDTQYF | TGTGCCAGCAGTTACTTTGCAGAAAAGCGAGATACGCAGTATTTT
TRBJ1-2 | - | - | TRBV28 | CASSLPGAIYGYTF | TGTGCCAGCAGTCTCCCCGGGGCGATCTATGGCTACACCTTC
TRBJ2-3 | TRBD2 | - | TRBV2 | CASGGSGSGSTDTQYF | TGTGCCAGCGGAGGTTCCGGTAGCGGGAGCACAGATACGCAGTATTTT
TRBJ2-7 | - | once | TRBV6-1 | CASSELPQDSYEQYF | TGTGCCAGCAGTGAACTCCCCCAGGACTCCTACGAGCAGTACTTC
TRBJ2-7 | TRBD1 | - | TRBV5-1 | CASSLARDRGDYEQYF | TGCGCCAGCAGCTTGGCTAGGGACAGGGGGGACTACGAGCAGTACTTC
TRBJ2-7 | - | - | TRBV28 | CASSRTGFSYEQYF | TGTGCCAGCAGTCGTACAGGGTTTTCCTACGAGCAGTACTTC
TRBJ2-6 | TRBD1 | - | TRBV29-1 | CSVVTDRGSPSSGANVLTF | TGCAGCGTTGTGACGGACAGGGGTTCCCCGAGCTCTGGGGCCAACGTCCTGACTTTC
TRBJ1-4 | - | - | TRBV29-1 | CSFSKPLAEKLFF | TGCAGCTTTTCGAAGCCTCTGGCTGAAAAACTGTTTTTT
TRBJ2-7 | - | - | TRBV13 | CASSWGEDYEQYF | TGTGCCAGCAGCTGGGGGGAAGATTACGAGCAGTACTTC
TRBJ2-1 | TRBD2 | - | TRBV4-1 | CASSQGLAVISYNEQFF | TGCGCCAGCAGCCAAGGACTAGCGGTAATCTCCTACAATGAGCAGTTCTTC
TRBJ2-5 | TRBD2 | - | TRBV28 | CASSSPGDLAGVETQYF | TGTGCCAGCAGTTCCCCAGGGGATCTAGCGGGAGTCGAGACCCAGTACTTC
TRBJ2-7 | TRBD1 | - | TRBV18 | CASSPAGTGFYEQYF | TGTGCCAGCTCACCCGCCGGGACAGGGTTCTACGAGCAGTACTTC
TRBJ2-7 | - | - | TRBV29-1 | CSPGNGVEYF | TGCAGCCCAGGGAACGGGGTGGAGTACTTC
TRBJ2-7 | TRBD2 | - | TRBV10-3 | CASRGLAGDSTYEQYF | TGTGCCTCACGTGGACTAGCGGGAGATAGCACCTACGAGCAGTACTTC
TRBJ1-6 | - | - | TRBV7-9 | CASTLQGPNSPLHF | TGTGCCAGCACCCTACAGGGCCCAAATTCACCCCTCCACTTT
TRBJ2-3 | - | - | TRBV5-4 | CASSLGPQRAPDTQYF | TGTGCCAGCAGCTTGGGTCCCCAAAGGGCACCAGATACGCAGTATTTT
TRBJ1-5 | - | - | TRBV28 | CASSLLTAQPQHF | TGTGCCAGCAGCCTCCTGACTGCTCAGCCCCAGCATTTT